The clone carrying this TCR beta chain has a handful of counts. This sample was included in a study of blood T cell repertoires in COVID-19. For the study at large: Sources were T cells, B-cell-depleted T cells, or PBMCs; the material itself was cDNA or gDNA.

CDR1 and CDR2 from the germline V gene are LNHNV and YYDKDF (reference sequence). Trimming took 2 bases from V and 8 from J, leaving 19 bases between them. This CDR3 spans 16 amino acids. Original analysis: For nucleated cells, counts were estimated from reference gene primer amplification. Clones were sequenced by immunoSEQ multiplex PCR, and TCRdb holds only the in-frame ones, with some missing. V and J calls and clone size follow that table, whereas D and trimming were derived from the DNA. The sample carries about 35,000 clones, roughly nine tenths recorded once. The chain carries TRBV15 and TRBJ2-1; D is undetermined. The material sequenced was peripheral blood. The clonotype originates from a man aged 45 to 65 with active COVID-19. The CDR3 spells CATSRIRPGNLDEQFF. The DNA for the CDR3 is TGTGCCACCAGCAGAATCCGTCCAGGTAATCTCGATGAGCAGTTCTTC.